This T cell receptor (beta chain) appears in the sequencing data of a study of T cell responses to AZD1222 COVID-19 vaccine. Study observations and caveats: No repertoire was sampled before or during the peak T cell response, only after it. Donors were largely white British and mainly female; clonal diversity was possibly underestimated. Dominant CD4 TCR responses targeted spike regions 160-218 and 743-854. Per reports, nearly half of all spike-specific TCRs target regions that are unmutated in variants.

The germline CDR1 and CDR2 sequences are SNHLY and FYNNEI. This CDR3 region has 12 residues. J gave up 5 bases and V 8 bases, and 4 bases lay outside the gene matches. Sequencing was performed with immunoSEQ multiplex PCR; in TCRdb, only in-frame clones are kept and a portion is missing. The sample carries around 78,000 clones, approximately 88% recorded once. As concerns this clone: Its antigen remains unknown.

V gene TRBV2 combines with J gene TRBJ1-2, with 8 bases identical to TRBD1. This receptor was taken from an adult in good health. The starting material was peripheral blood, obtained on day 0 of MenACWY control vaccination. CDR3 region: CASQQGGYGYTF. Written as DNA, the CDR3 is TGTGCCAGCCAACAGGGGGGGTATGGCTACACCTTC.